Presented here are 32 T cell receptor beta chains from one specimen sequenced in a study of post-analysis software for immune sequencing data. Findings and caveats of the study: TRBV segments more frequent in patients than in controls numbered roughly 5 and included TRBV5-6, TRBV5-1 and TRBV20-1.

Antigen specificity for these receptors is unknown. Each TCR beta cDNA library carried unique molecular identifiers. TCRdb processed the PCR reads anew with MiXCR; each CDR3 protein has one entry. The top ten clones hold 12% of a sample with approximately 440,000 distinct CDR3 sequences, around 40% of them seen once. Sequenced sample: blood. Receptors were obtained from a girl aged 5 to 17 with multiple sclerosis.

The CDR3 region is CSVLQGDGYTF. The CDR3 DNA is TGCAGCGTTCTACAGGGGGATGGCTACACCTTC. This sequence joins TRBV29-1 and TRBJ1-2; 8 nucleotides agree with TRBD1. V lost 5 bases to trimming and J lost 6 bases; unmatched junction nucleotides: 2. This CDR3 is built from 11 residues. Germline CDR1 reads SQVTM; CDR2 reads ANQGSEA.

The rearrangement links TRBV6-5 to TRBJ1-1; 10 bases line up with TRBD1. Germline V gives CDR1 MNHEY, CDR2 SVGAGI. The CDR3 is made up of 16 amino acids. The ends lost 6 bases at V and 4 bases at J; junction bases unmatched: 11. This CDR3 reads CASSPHAGTGVTEAFF. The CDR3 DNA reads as TGTGCCAGCAGCCCCCACGCCGGGACAGGGGTCACTGAAGCTTTCTTT.

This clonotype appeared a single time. This chain's CDR3 is CSVESGGAGTDTQYF. CDR3 DNA sequence: TGCAGCGTTGAATCAGGGGGCGCGGGCACAGATACGCAGTATTTT. V and J are TRBV29-1 and TRBJ2-3; 8 bases are a match to TRBD1. The ends lost 2 bases at V and 1 base at J; junction bases unmatched: 5. The CDR3 length is 15 residues. CDR1 is SQVTM, CDR2 ANQGSEA, per germline.

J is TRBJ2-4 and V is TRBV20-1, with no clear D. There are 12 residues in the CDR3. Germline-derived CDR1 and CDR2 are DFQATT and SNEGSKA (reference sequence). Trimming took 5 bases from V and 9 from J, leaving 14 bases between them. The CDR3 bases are TGCAGTGCTGGACCCCGGAGTGGCATTCAGTACTTC. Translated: CSAGPRSGIQYF.

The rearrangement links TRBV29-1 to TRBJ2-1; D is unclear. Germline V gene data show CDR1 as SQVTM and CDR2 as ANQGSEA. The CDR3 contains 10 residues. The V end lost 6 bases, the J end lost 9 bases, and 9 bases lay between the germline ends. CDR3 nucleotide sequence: TGCAGCGTGCTCAGCATTGAGCAGTTCTTC. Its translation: CSVLSIEQFF.

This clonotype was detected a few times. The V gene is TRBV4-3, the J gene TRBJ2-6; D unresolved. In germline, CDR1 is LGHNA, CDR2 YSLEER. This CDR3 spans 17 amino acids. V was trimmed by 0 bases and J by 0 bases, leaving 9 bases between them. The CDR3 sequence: CASSQDRGYSGANVLTF. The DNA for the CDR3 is TGCGCCAGCAGCCAAGATAGAGGTTACTCTGGGGCCAACGTCCTGACTTTC.

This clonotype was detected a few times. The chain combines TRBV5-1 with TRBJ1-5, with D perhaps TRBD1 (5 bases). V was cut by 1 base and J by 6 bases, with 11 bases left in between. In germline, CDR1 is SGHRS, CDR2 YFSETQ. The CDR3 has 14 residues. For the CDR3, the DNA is TGCGCCAGCAGCTTGTATCAGGGCGGTCAGCCCCAGCATTTT. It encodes CASSLYQGGQPQHF.

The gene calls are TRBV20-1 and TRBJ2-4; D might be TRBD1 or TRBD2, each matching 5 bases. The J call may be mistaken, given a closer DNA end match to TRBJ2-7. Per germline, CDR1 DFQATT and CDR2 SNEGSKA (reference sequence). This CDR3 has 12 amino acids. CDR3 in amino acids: CSAKGRGYEQYF. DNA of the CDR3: TGCAGTGCAAAGGGACGCGGCTACGAGCAGTACTTC.

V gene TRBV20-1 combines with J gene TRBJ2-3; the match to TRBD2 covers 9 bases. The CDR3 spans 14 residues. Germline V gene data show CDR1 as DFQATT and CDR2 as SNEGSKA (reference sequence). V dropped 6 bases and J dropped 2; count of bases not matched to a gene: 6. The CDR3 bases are TGCAGTGCCCCCCGGACTAGCGCCACAGATACGCAGTATTTT. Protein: CSAPRTSATDTQYF.

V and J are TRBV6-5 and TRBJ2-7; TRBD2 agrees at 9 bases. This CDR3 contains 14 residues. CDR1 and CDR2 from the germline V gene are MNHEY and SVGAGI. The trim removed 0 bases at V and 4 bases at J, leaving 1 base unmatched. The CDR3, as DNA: TGTGCCAGCAGTTACTCGACTAGCGGTTACGAGCAGTACTTC. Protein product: CASSYSTSGYEQYF.

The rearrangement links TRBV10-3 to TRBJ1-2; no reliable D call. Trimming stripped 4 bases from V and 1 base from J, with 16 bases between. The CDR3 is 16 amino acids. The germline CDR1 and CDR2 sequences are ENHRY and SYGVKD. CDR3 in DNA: TGTGCCATCAGTGGGGGTGGGCACGCAAGTAACTATGGCTACACCTTC. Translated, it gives CAISGGGHASNYGYTF.

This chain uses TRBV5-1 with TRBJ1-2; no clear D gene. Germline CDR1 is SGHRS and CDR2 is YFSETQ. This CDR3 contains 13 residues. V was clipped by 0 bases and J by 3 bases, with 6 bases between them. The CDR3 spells CASSLVAYYGYTF. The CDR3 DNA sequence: TGCGCCAGCAGCTTGGTAGCCTACTATGGCTACACCTTC.

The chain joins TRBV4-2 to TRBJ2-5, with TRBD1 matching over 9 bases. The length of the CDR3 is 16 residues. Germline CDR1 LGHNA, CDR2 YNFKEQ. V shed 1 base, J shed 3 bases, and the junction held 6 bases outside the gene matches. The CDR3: CASSQGGTGSEETQYF. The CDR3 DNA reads TGTGCCAGCAGCCAAGGAGGGACAGGGTCCGAAGAGACCCAGTACTTC.

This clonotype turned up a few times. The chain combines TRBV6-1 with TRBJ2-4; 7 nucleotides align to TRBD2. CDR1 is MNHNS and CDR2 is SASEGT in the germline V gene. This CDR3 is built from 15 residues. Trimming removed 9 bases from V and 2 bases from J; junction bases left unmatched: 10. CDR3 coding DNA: TGTGCCAGGGGGGGGACGCTAACGACCAAAAACATTCAGTACTTC. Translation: CARGGTLTTKNIQYF.

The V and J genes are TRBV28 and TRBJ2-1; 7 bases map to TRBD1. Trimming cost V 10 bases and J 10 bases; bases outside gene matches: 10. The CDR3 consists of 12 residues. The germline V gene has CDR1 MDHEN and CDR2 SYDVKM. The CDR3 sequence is CATRQGLREQFF. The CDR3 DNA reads TGTGCCACCCGACAGGGCTTAAGAGAGCAGTTCTTC.

CDR3: CASSFSGLANTGELFF. The CDR3 DNA sequence: TGTGCCAGCAGCTTTAGCGGGCTTGCGAACACCGGGGAGCTGTTTTTT. The chain has TRBV7-9 and TRBJ2-2, with 7 nucleotides matching TRBD2. Germline trimming cut 3 bases from V and 0 bases from J; bases unmatched to any gene: 4. The CDR3 consists of 16 residues. Germline V gene lookup returns CDR1 SEHNR and CDR2 FQNEAQ (reference sequence).

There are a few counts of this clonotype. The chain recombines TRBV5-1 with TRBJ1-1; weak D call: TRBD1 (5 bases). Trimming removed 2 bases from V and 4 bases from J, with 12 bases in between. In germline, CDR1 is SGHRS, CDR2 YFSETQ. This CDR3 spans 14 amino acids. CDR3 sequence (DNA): TGCGCCAGCAGCTTAGACAGATCGCCCACTGAAGCTTTCTTT. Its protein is CASSLDRSPTEAFF.

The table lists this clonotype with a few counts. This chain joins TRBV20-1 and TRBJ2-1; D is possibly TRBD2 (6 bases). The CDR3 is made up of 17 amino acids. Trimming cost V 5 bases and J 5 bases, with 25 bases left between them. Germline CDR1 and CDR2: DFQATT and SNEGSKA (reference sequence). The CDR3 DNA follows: TGCAGTGCTTTTAATGGGGGGACCCCGTTCCAAAACAATGAGCAGTTCTTC. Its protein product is CSAFNGGTPFQNNEQFF.

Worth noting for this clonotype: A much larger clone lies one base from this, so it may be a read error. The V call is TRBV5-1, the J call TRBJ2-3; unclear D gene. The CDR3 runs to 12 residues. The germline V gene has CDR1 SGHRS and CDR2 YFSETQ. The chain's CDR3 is CAGSLSSDTQYF. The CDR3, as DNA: TGCGCCGGCAGCTTATCATCAGATACGCAGTATTTT. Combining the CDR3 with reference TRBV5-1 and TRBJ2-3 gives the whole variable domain KAGVTQTPRYLIKTRGQQVTLSCSPISGHRSVSWYQQTPGQGLQFLFEYFSETQRNKGNFPGRFSGRQFSNSRSEMNVSTLELGDSALYLCAGSLSSDTQYFGPGTRLTVL.

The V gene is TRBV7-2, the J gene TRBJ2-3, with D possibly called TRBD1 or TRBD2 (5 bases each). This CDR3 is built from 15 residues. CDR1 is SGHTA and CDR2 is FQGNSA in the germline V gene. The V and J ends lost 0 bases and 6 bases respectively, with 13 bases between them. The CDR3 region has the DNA TGTGCCAGCAGCTTAGCGCCCGCAGGGAGTGATACGCAGTATTTT. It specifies CASSLAPAGSDTQYF.

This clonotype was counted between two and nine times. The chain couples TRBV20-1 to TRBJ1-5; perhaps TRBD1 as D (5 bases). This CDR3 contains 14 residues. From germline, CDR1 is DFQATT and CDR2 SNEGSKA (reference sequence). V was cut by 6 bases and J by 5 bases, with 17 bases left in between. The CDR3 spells CSASDTANYQPQHF. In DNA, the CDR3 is TGCAGTGCCTCGGACACGGCGAACTATCAGCCCCAGCATTTT.

CDR3 residues: CASSPGWGGDTEAFF. The CDR3 DNA sequence: TGTGCCAGCAGCCCGGGTTGGGGAGGAGACACTGAAGCTTTCTTT. The chain combines TRBV27 with TRBJ1-1, with D hard to call. The CDR3 is made up of 15 amino acids. V shed 6 bases and J shed 3 bases, with 17 bases lying between them. CDR1 and CDR2 (germline): MNHEY, SMNVEV (reference sequence).

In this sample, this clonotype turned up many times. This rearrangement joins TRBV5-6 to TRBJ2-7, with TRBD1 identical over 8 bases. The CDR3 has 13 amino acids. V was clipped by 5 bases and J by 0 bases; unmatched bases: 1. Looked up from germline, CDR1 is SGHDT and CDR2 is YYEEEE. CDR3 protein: CASRTGVSYEQYF. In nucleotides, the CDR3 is TGTGCCAGCAGGACAGGGGTCTCCTACGAGCAGTACTTC.

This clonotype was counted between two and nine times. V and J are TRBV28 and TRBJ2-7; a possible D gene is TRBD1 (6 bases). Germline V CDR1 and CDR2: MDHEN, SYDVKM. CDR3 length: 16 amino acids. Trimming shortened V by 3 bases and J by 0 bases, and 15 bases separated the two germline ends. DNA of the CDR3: TGTGCCAGCAGTTTCCGACTCGACAGGAGCTCCTACGAGCAGTACTTC. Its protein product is CASSFRLDRSSYEQYF.

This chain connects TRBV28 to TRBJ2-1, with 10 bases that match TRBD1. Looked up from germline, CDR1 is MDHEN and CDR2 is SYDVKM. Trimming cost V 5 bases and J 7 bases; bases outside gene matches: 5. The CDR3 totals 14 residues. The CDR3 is CASSPPDRGNEQFF. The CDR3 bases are TGTGCCAGCAGTCCACCGGACAGGGGGAATGAGCAGTTCTTC.

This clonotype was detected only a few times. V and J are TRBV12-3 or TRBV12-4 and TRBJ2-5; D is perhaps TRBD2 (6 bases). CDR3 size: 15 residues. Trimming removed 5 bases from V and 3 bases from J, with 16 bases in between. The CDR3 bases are TGTGCCAGCAGTATCCGGTACGGGGGAGAAGAGACCCAGTACTTC. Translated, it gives CASSIRYGGEETQYF.

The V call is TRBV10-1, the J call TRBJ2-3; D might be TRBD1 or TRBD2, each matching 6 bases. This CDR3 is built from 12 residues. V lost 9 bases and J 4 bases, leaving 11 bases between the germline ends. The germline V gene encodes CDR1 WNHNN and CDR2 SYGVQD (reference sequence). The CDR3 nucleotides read TGCGCCAGAGTTGGGGGGCCAGATACGCAGTATTTT. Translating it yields CARVGGPDTQYF.

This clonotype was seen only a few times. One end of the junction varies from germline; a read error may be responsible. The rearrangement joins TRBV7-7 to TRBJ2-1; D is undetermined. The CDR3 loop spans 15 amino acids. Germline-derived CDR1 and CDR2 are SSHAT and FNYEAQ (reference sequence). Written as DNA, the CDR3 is TGTGCTAGCAGCATAGACGAAATCCCAGGCAATGAGCAGTTCTTC. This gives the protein CASSIDEIPGNEQFF.

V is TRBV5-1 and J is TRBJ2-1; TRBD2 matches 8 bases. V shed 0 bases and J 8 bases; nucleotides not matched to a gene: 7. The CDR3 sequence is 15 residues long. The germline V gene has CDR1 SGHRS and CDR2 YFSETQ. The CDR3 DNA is TGCGCCAGCAGCTTGGATGGACTAGCAATGTATGAGCAGTTCTTC. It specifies CASSLDGLAMYEQFF. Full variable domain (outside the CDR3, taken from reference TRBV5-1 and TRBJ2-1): KAGVTQTPRYLIKTRGQQVTLSCSPISGHRSVSWYQQTPGQGLQFLFEYFSETQRNKGNFPGRFSGRQFSNSRSEMNVSTLELGDSALYLCASSLDGLAMYEQFFGPGTRLTVL.

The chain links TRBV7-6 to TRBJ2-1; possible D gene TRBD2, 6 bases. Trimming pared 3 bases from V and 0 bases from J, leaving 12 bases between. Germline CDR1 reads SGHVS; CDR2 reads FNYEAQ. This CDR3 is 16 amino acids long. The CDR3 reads CASSFRGTGSYNEQFF. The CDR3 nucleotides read TGTGCCAGCAGCTTTCGCGGGACGGGCTCCTACAATGAGCAGTTCTTC.

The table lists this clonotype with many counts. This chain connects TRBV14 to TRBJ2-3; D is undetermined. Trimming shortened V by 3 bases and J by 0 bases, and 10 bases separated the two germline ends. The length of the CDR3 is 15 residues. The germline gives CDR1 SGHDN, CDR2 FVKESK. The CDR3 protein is CASSHLRWSTDTQYF. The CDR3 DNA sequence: TGTGCCAGCAGCCATCTCAGGTGGAGCACAGATACGCAGTATTTT.

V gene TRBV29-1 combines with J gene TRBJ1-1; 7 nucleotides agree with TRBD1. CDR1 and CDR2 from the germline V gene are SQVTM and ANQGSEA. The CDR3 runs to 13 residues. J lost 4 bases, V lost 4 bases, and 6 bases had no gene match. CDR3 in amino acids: CSVGDRAGTEAFF. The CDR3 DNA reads TGCAGCGTTGGCGACAGGGCGGGCACTGAAGCTTTCTTT.